This T cell receptor (beta chain) appears in the sequencing data of a study of T cell repertoires in cytomegalovirus infection. About the research overall: A matching HLA type, together with CMV infection, was signaled by public TCR beta signatures.

Concerning this clonotype itself: The antigen remains unidentified.

V was trimmed by 4 bases and J by 6 bases, leaving 10 bases between them. This CDR3 has 13 amino acids. CDR1 and CDR2 from the germline V gene are SNHLY and FYNNEI. TCRdb re-analysed the reads in MiXCR, keeping a single row per CDR3 protein. Of approximately 240,000 distinct CDR3 sequences detected, approximately 13% appear once; the ten largest clones hold approximately 1.6%. Study observations and caveats: HLA-C-restricted CMV-specific TCR beta clonotypes prevailed in the ex vivo response.

This receptor was taken from a human donor in good health (CMV status not recorded). Some clones in this sample may be carry-over from other donors' samples. Sequenced: PBMCs. This chain links TRBV2 with TRBJ2-1; D perhaps matches TRBD2 (6 bases). The CDR3, as DNA: TGTGCCAGCAGTGTTGAAGCGGGCAATGAGCAGTTCTTC. As protein: CASSVEAGNEQFF.